The T cell receptor (beta chain) described here comes from a study of CD8 T cells in Susac syndrome. V was pared by 5 bases and J by 4 bases, with 7 bases of the junction left unmatched. Per the germline V gene, CDR1 is SGHTA and CDR2 is FQGNSA. The CDR3 sequence is 14 residues long. This clonotype was observed many times. RNA in amounts of roughly 0.45 to 1 ug was reverse transcribed with random hexamers. TCRdb ran MiXCR on the immunoSEQ multiplex PCR reads and lists one entry per CDR3 protein. Found here are about 290,000 distinct CDR3 sequences, 89% of them singletons; the top ten hold about 0.17%. Negative isolation yielded CD4+ and CD8+ T cells, and FACS enriched TEMRA cells.

This receptor was taken from a human donor with multiple sclerosis. The chain carries TRBV7-2 and TRBJ2-7; TRBD2 matches at 8 bases. Material for sequencing was CD8+ T cells from PBMCs. CDR3 nucleotide sequence: TGTGCCAGCAGCGGGGAGCGGGAGCCATACGAGCAGTACTTC. Protein product: CASSGEREPYEQYF.